Reported below is one T cell receptor (beta chain). What it binds is not known. This specimen belongs to a study of cytomegalovirus exposure and HLA in healthy donors. Regarding the study as a whole: TCR beta V- and J-gene trimming, according to a later analysis, was linked to a missense DCLRE1C variant. Per published accounts, TCR beta sequences correctly predicted the HLA-A and HLA-B alleles of most subjects. Whilst most TCR sequences proved rare, a subset of public TCRs occurred across many donors. The investigators catalogued 150 to 200 TCR beta chains as cytomegalovirus-associated.

Germline loops: CDR1 WSHSY, CDR2 SAAADI. V was clipped by 9 bases and J by 8 bases; unmatched bases: 4. The CDR3 is 11 amino acids. The PCR made use of 60 Vbeta and 13 Jbeta primers. Profiled with immunoSEQ multiplex PCR; TCRdb holds only in-frame clones, not every one. Altogether 100,000 to 150,000 clones are present, around 80% being singletons, with the ten largest covering approximately 1%. The rearrangement joins TRBV10-2 to TRBJ2-7; 10 bases align to TRBD1. This clonotype was obtained from a human donor in good health. The sequenced sample was PBMCs. The CDR3 DNA sequence: TGCGCCAGAGACAGGGGGCGGAAGCAGTACTTC. Protein sequence: CARDRGRKQYF.